Listed here is a single T cell receptor (beta chain). The antigen remains unidentified. This specimen belongs to a study of T cell responses to AZD1222 COVID-19 vaccine. Across the whole study: Second doses at about 4 or about 12 weeks were pooled. General study findings and limits: Reports say nearly half of spike-specific TCRs go after unmutated variant regions. Elevations in Spike-specific TCR breadth and depth followed administration of two AZD1222 doses. The repertoires were collected only after the peak T cell response.

Trimming left V 3 bases short and J 6 bases short, with 15 bases between. Germline CDR1 is SGDLS and CDR2 is YYNGEE. This CDR3 spans 14 amino acids. Assay: immunoSEQ multiplex PCR; the TCRdb copy retains only in-frame clones and omits some. Of about 82,000 clones listed, roughly 90% are singletons. The chain joins TRBV9 to TRBJ1-2; the D is unclear. This receptor was identified in an adult in good health. Sequences were derived from peripheral blood, sampled on day 0 of AZD1222 vaccination. The CDR3 DNA reads TGTGCCAGCAGCGCGGTCTCTCGGGAACATGGCTACACCTTC. Its protein product is CASSAVSREHGYTF. Full variable domain (missing parts from reference TRBV9 and TRBJ1-2): DSGVTQTPKHLITATGQRVTLRCSPRSGDLSVYWYQQSLDQGLQFLIQYYNGEERAKGNILERFSAQQFPDLHSELNLSSLELGDSALYFCASSAVSREHGYTFGSGTRLTVV.